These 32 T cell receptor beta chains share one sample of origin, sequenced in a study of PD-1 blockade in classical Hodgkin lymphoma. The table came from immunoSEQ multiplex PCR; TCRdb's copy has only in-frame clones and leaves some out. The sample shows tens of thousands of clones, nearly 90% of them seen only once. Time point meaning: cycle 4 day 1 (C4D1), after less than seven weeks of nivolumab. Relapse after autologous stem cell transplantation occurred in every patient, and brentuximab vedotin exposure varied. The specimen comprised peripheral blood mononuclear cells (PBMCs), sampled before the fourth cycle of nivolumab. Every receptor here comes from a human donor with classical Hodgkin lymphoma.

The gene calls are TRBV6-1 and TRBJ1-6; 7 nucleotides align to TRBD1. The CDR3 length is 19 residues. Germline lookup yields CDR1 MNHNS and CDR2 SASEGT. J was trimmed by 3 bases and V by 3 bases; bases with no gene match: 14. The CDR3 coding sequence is TGTGCCAGCAGTGATCTTGGGACAGCGGCCGTGGGCTATAATTCACCCCTCCACTTT. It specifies CASSDLGTAAVGYNSPLHF.

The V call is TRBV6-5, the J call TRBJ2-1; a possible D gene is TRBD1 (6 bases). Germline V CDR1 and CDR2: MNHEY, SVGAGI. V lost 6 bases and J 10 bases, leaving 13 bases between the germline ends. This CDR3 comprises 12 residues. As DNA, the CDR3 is TGTGCCAGCAGGAAAACAGGGAAAGAGCAGTTCTTC. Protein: CASRKTGKEQFF.

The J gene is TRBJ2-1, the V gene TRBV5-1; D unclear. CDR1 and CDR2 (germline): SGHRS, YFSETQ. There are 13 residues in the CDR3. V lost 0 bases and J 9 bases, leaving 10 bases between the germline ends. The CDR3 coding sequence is TGCGCCAGCAGCTTGGATCCGGGTTCTGAGCAGTTCTTC. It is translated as CASSLDPGSEQFF.

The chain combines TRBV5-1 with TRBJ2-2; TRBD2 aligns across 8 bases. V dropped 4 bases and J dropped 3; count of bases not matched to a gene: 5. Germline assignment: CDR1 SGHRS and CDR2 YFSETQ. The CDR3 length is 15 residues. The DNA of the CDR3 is TGCGCCAGCAGCGCCACTAGCGGAGACACCGGGGAGCTGTTTTTT. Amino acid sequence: CASSATSGDTGELFF.

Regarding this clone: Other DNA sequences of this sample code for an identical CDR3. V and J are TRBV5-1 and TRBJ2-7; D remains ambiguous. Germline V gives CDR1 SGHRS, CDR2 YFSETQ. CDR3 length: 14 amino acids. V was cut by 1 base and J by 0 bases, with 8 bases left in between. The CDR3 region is CASSLRADSYEQYF. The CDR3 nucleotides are TGCGCCAGCAGCTTGAGGGCGGACTCCTACGAGCAGTACTTC.

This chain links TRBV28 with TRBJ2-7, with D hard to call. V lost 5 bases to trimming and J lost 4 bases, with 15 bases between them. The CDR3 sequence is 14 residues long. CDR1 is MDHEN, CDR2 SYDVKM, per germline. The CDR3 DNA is TGTGCCAGCAGTCCCCCCTCAGGTCGTTACGAGCAGTACTTC. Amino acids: CASSPPSGRYEQYF.

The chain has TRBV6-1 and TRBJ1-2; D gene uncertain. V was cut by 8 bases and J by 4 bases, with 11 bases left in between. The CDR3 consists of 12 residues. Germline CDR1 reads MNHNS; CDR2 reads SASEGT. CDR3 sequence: CASLFSLYGYTF. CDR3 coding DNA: TGTGCCAGCCTGTTCAGCCTCTATGGCTACACCTTC.

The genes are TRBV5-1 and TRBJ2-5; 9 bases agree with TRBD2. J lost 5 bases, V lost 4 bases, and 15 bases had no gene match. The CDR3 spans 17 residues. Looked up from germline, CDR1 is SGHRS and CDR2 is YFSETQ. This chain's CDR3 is CASSPGGRGGAGETQYF. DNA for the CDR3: TGCGCCAGCAGCCCCGGTGGGCGCGGGGGGGCGGGCGAGACCCAGTACTTC. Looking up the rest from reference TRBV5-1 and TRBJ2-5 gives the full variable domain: KAGVTQTPRYLIKTRGQQVTLSCSPISGHRSVSWYQQTPGQGLQFLFEYFSETQRNKGNFPGRFSGRQFSNSRSEMNVSTLELGDSALYLCASSPGGRGGAGETQYFGPGTRLLVL.

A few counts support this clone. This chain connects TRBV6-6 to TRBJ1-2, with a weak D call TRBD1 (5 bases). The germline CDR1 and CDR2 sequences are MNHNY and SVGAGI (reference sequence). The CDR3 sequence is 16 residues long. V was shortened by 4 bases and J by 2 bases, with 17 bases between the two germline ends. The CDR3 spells CASSSEAGQGNYGYTF. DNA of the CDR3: TGTGCCAGCAGTTCTGAGGCGGGGCAGGGAAACTATGGCTACACCTTC.

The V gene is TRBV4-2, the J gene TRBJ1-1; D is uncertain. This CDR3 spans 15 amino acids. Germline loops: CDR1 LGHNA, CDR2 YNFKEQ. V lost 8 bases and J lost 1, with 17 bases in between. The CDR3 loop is CASHNTKGGNTEAFF. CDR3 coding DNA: TGTGCCAGCCACAATACTAAAGGAGGGAACACTGAAGCTTTCTTT.

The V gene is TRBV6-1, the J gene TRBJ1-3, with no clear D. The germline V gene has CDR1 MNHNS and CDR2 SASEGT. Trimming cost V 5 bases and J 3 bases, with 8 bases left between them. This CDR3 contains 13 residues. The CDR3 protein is CASSTISGNTIYF. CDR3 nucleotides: TGTGCCAGCAGTACCATAAGTGGAAACACCATATATTTT.

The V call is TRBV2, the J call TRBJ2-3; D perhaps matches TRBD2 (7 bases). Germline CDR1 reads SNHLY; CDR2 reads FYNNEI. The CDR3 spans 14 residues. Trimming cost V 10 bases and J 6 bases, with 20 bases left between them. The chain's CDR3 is CATTWGAGEDTQYF. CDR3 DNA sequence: TGTGCCACGACGTGGGGGGCGGGGGAGGATACGCAGTATTTT. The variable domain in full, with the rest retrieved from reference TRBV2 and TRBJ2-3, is EPEVTQTPSHQVTQMGQEVILRCVPISNHLYFYWYRQILGQKVEFLVSFYNNEISEKSEIFDDQFSVERPDGSNFTLKIRSTKLEDSAMYFCATTWGAGEDTQYFGPGTRLTVL.

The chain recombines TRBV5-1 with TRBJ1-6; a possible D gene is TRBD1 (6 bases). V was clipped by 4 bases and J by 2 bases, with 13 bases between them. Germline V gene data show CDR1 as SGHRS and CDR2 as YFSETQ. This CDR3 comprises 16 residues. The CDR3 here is CASSQTGFTYNSPLHF. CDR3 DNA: TGCGCCAGCAGCCAAACAGGGTTTACCTATAATTCACCCCTCCACTTT.

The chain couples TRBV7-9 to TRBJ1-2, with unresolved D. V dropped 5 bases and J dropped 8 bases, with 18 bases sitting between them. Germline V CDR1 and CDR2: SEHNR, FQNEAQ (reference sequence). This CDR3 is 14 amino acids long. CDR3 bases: TGTGCCAGCAGCCCACCGGGCCGGGTTGGAGGCTACACCTTC. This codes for CASSPPGRVGGYTF.

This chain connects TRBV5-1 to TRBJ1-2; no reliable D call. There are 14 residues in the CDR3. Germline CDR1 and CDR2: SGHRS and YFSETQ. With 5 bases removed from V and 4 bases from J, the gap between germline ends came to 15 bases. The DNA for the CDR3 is TGCGCCAGCAGTTTTAGTGGGGAGGGCTATGGCTACACCTTC. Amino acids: CASSFSGEGYGYTF. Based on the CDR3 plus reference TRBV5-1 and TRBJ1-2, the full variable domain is KAGVTQTPRYLIKTRGQQVTLSCSPISGHRSVSWYQQTPGQGLQFLFEYFSETQRNKGNFPGRFSGRQFSNSRSEMNVSTLELGDSALYLCASSFSGEGYGYTFGSGTRLTVV.

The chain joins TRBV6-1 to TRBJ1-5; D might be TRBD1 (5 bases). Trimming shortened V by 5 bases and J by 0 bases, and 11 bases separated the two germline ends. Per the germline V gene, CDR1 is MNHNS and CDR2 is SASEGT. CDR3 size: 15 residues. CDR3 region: CASSQGDVSNQPQHF. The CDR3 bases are TGTGCCAGCAGTCAAGGGGATGTTAGCAATCAGCCCCAGCATTTT.

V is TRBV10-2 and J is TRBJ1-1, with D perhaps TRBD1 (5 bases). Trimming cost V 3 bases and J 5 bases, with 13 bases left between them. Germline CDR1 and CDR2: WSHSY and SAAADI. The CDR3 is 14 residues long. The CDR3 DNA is TGCGCCAGCAGTGACGGGGGGGTGGGAACTGAAGCTTTCTTT. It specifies CASSDGGVGTEAFF.

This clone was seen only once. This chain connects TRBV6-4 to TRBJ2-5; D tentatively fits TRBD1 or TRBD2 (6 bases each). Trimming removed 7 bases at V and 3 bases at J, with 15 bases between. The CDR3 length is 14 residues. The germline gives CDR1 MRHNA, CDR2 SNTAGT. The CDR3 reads CASTQRGREETQYF. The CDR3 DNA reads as TGTGCCAGCACCCAACGGGGGCGAGAAGAGACCCAGTACTTC.

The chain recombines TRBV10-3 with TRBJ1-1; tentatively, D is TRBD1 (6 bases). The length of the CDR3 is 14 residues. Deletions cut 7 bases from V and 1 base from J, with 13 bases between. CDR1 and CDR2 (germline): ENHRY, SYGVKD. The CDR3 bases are TGTGCCATCACTATACAGGGACCGAACACTGAAGCTTTCTTT. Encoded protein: CAITIQGPNTEAFF.

CDR3 nucleotide sequence: TGTGCCAGCAGTTTATGGACTAGCGGTACTGAGCAGTACTTC. It translates to CASSLWTSGTEQYF. The rearrangement joins TRBV27 to TRBJ2-7; 10 bases align to TRBD2. V trimming: 1 base; J trimming: 7 bases; junction bases outside the gene matches: 4. Germline V gene lookup returns CDR1 MNHEY and CDR2 SMNVEV (reference sequence). The CDR3 is made up of 14 amino acids.

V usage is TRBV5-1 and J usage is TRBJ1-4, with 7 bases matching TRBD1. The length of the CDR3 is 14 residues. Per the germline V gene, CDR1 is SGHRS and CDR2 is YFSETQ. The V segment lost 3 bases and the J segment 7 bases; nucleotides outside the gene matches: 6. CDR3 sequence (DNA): TGCGCCAGCAGCTCAAAGACAGGGAGTGAAAAACTGTTTTTT. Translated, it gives CASSSKTGSEKLFF.

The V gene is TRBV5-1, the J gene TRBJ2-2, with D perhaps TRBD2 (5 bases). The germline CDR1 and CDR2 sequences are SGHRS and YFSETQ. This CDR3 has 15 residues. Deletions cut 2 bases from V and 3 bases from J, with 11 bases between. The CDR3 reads CASSFSGVDTGELFF. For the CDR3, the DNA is TGCGCCAGCAGCTTTTCCGGGGTGGACACCGGGGAGCTGTTTTTT.

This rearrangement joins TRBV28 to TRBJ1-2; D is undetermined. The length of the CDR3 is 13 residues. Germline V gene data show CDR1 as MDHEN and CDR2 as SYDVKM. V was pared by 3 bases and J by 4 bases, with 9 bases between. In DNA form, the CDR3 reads TGTGCCAGCAGTTTGCCCGGAATCTATGGCTACACCTTC. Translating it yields CASSLPGIYGYTF.

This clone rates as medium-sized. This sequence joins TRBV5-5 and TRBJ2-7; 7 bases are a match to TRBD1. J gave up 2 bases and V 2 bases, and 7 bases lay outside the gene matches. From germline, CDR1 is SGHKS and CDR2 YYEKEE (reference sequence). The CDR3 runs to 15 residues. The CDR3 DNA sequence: TGTGCCAGCAGCTTTCGGGACAGTCACACCTACGAGCAGTACTTC. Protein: CASSFRDSHTYEQYF.

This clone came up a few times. The DNA for the CDR3 is TGTGCCAGCAGGACAACCGGGACTAGCGGGGGGGCAGATACGCAGTATTTT. Translation: CASRTTGTSGGADTQYF. V is TRBV28 and J is TRBJ2-3; the match to TRBD2 covers 16 bases. The CDR3 loop spans 17 amino acids. CDR1 MDHEN and CDR2 SYDVKM come from the germline V gene. V lost 6 bases and J lost 4; bases outside the gene matches: 7.

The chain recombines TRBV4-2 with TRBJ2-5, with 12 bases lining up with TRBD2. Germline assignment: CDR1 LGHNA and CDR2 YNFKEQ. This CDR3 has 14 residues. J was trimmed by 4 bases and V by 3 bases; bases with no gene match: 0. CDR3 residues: CASSQGLAGETQYF. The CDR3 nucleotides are TGTGCCAGCAGCCAGGGACTAGCGGGAGAGACCCAGTACTTC.

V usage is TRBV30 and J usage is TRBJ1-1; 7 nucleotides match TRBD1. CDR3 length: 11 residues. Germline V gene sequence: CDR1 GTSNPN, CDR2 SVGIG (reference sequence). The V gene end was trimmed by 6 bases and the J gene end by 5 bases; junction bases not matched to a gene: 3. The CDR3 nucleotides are TGTGCCTGCAGGGGGGAAACTGAAGCTTTCTTT. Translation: CACRGETEAFF.

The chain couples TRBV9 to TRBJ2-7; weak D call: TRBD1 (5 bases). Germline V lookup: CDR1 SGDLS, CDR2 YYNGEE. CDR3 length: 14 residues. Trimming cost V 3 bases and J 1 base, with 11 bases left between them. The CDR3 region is CASSARVPSYEQYF. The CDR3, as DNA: TGTGCCAGCAGCGCCAGGGTGCCGTCCTACGAGCAGTACTTC.

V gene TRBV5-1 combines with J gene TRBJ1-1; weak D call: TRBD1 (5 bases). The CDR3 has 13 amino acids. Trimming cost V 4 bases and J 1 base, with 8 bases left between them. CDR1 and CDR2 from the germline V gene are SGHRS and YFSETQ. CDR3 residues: CASSDTGNTEAFF. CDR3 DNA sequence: TGCGCCAGCAGCGACACAGGGAACACTGAAGCTTTCTTT.

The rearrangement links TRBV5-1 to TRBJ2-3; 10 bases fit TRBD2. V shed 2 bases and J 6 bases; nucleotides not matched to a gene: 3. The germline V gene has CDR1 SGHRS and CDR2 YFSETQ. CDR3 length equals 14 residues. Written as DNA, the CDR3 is TGCGCCAGCAGCTTAGCGGGGGGGCGTGATACGCAGTATTTT. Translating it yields CASSLAGGRDTQYF.

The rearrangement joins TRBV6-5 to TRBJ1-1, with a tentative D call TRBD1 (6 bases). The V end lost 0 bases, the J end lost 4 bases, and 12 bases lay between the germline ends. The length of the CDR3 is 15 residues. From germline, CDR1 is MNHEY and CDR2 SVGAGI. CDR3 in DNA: TGTGCCAGCAGTTACTCGGCAGGGGCTGGCACTGAAGCTTTCTTT. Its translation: CASSYSAGAGTEAFF.

The CDR3 sequence: CASRPTGISYEQYF. The CDR3 nucleotides are TGTGCCAGCAGGCCGACAGGAATATCCTACGAGCAGTACTTC. The rearrangement links TRBV6-5 to TRBJ2-7, with a weak D call TRBD1 (6 bases). Germline V gene sequence: CDR1 MNHEY, CDR2 SVGAGI. The CDR3 totals 14 residues. The ends were cut back, 6 bases at V and 1 base at J, with 13 bases in the middle.